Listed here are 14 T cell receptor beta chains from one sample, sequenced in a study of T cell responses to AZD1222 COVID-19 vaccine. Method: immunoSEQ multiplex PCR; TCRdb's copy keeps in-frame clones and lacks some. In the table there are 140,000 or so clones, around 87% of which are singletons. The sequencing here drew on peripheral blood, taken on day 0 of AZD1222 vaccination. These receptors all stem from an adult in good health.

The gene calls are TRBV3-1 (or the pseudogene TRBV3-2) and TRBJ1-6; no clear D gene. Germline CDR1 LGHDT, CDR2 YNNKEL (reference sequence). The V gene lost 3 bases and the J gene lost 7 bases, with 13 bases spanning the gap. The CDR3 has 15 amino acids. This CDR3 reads CASSQRGGTNSPLHF. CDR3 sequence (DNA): TGTGCCAGCAGCCAGCGAGGTGGAACAAATTCACCCCTCCACTTT.

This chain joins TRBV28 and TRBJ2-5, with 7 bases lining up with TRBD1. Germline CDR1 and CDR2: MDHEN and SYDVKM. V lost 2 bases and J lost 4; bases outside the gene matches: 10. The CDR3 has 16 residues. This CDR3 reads CASSLGYRGMAETQYF. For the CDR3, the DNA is TGTGCCAGCAGTTTAGGTTACAGGGGAATGGCAGAGACCCAGTACTTC.

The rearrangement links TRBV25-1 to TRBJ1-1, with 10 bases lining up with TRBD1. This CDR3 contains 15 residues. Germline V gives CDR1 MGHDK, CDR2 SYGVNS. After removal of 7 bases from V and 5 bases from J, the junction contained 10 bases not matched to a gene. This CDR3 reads CASTRQGAQLTEAFF. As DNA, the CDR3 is TGTGCCAGCACGAGACAGGGGGCGCAGTTAACTGAAGCTTTCTTT.

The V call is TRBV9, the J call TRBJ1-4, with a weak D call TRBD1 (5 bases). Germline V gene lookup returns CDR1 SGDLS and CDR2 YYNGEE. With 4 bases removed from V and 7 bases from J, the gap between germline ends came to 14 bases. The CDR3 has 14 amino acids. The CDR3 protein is CASSPAPTGEKLFF. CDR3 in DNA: TGTGCCAGCAGCCCGGCACCTACAGGTGAAAAACTGTTTTTT.

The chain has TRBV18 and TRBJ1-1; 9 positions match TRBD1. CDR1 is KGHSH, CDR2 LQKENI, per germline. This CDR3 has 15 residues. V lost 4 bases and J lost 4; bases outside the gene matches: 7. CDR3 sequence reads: CASSLYRGRTTEAFF. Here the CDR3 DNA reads TGTGCCAGCTCACTATACAGGGGGCGAACCACTGAAGCTTTCTTT.

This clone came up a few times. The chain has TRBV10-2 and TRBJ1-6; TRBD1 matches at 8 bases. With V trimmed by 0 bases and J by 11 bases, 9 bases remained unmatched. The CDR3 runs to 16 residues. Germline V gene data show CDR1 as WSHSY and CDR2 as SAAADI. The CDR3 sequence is CASSESIRTGWPPLHF. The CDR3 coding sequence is TGCGCCAGCAGTGAGTCGATTAGGACAGGGTGGCCACCCCTCCACTTT.

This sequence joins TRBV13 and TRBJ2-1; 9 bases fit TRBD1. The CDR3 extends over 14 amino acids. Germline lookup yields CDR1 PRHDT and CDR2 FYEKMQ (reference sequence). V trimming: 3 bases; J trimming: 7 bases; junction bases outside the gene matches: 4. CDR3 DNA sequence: TGTGCCAGCAGCTTCGGGACAGGGAAGAATGAGCAGTTCTTC. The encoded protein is CASSFGTGKNEQFF.

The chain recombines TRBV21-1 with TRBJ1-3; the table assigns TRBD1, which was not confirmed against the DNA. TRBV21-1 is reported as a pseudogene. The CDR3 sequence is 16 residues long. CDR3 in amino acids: CASSKAQGYTGNTIYF. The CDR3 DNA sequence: TGTGCCAGCAGCAAAGCGCAGGGCTATACTGGAAACACCATATATTTT.

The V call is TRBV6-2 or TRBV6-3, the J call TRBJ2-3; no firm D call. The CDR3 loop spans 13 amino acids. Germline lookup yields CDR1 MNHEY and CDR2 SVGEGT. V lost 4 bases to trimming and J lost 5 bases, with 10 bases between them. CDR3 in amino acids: CASSSGVGDTQYF. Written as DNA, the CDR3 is TGTGCCAGCAGTTCAGGAGTGGGAGATACGCAGTATTTT.

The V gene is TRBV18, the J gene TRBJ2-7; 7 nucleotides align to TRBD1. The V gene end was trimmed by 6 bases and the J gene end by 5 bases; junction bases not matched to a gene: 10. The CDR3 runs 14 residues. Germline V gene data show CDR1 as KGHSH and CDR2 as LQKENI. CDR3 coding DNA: TGTGCCAGCTCCGATGGGACAGCATCTAACGAGCAGTACTTC. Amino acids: CASSDGTASNEQYF.

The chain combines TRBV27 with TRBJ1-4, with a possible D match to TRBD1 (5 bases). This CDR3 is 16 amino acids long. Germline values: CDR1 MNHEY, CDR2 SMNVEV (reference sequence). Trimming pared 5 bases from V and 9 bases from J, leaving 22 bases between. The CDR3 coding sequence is TGTGCCAGCAGTCCCAACAGGCAGGAGACTCTTAAAAAACTGTTTTTT. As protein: CASSPNRQETLKKLFF. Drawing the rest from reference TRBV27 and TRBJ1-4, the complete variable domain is EAQVTQNPRYLITVTGKKLTVTCSQNMNHEYMSWYRQDPGLGLRQIYYSMNVEVTDKGDVPEGYKVSRKEKRNFPLILESPSPNQTSLYFCASSPNRQETLKKLFFGSGTQLSVL.

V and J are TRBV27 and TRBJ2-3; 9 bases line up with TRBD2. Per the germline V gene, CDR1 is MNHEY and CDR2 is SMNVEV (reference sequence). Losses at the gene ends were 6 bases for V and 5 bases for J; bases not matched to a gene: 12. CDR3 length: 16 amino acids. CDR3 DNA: TGTGCCAGCAGAAGTCTTGGCGGGGGGGCCCTAGATACGCAGTATTTT. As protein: CASRSLGGGALDTQYF.

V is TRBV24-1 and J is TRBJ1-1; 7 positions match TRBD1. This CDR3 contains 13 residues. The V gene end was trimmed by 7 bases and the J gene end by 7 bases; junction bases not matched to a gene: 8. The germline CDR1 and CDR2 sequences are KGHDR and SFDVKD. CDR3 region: CATRDRPLGEAFF. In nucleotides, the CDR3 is TGTGCCACCAGGGACAGGCCACTAGGTGAAGCTTTCTTT.

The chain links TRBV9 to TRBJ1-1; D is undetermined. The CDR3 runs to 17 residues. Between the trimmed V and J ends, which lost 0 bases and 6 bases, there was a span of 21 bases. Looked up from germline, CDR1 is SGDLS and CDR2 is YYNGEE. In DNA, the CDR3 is TGTGCCAGCAGCGTAGTCCCGCAGGCCGGCATTGGACCTGAAGCTTTCTTT. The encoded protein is CASSVVPQAGIGPEAFF.